A single sample is the source of the 6 T cell receptor beta chains below, sequenced in a study of OX40 agonist ivuxolimab in advanced cancers. TCRdb's copy holds only in-frame clones and misses some; the assay was immunoSEQ multiplex PCR. This repertoire shows about 42,000 clones, 82% found once; its top ten account for roughly 23%. The sample consisted of CD4+ or CD8+ T cells sorted from blood, taken in a trial of the OX40 agonist ivuxolimab. The receptors here all came from an adult with an advanced solid tumor such as melanoma, head and neck, liver or kidney cancer.

The gene calls are TRBV29-1 and TRBJ2-1; 11 bases are shared with TRBD2. The CDR3 has 15 amino acids. Per the germline V gene, CDR1 is SQVTM and CDR2 is ANQGSEA. With V trimmed by 2 bases and J by 15 bases, 15 bases remained unmatched. The DNA for the CDR3 is TGCAGCGTTGAATTTCTTAACCTAGCGGGGGGTGGCACGTTCTTC. Translation: CSVEFLNLAGGGTFF.

This chain uses TRBV9 with TRBJ1-4; D might be TRBD1 (6 bases). From germline, CDR1 is SGDLS and CDR2 YYNGEE. Deletions cut 4 bases from V and 4 bases from J, with 17 bases between. There are 16 residues in the CDR3. In DNA, the CDR3 is TGTGCCAGCAGCCCGAGATACAGGGCCTATAATGAAAAACTGTTTTTT. It is translated as CASSPRYRAYNEKLFF.

V usage is TRBV7-2 and J usage is TRBJ2-3; D is unresolved. The CDR3 spans 15 residues. Germline values: CDR1 SGHTA, CDR2 FQGNSA. Trimming took off 4 bases at V and 2 bases at J, with 13 bases between the two ends. CDR3 DNA: TGTGCCAGCAGCTCGGGTGATGCTGACACAGATACGCAGTATTTT. Protein sequence: CASSSGDADTDTQYF.

This chain connects TRBV7-6 to TRBJ2-1; possibly TRBD1 or TRBD2 for D (6 bases each). The CDR3 loop spans 16 amino acids. Germline V gene sequence: CDR1 SGHVS, CDR2 FNYEAQ. V was clipped by 6 bases and J by 9 bases, with 24 bases between them. CDR3 sequence: CASRPGEGALGGEQFF. The CDR3 DNA reads as TGTGCCAGCAGGCCGGGGGAAGGGGCACTAGGGGGTGAGCAGTTCTTC.

This clone was recorded only once. The chain carries TRBV6-5 and TRBJ2-5; D unclear. The J call may be wrong; the DNA end is better matched by TRBJ2-7. Germline CDR1 is MNHEY and CDR2 is SVGAGI. CDR3 length equals 14 residues. The CDR3 sequence: CASSYYQSSYEQYF. DNA for the CDR3: TGTGCCAGCAGTTACTACCAGAGCTCCTACGAGCAGTACTTC.

A single count supports this clone. The chain couples TRBV28 to TRBJ2-7; TRBD1 matches at 9 bases. Per the germline V gene, CDR1 is MDHEN and CDR2 is SYDVKM. The V gene end was trimmed by 6 bases and the J gene end by 6 bases; junction bases not matched to a gene: 9. This CDR3 spans 14 amino acids. Written as DNA, the CDR3 is TGTGCCAGCAGCCTCCCTGACAGGGGGGGCGAGCAGTACTTC. This codes for CASSLPDRGGEQYF.